The following is a T cell receptor beta chain sequence with its context. Here immunoSEQ multiplex PCR was the method, and the copy in TCRdb shows in-frame clones only, minus some. The sample yields around 180,000 clones, just over 85% seen once. The data were obtained in a study of T cell responses to AZD1222 COVID-19 vaccine. CDR1 is ENHRY, CDR2 SYGVKD, per germline. The CDR3 runs 16 residues. The J segment lost 5 bases and the V segment lost 7 bases, leaving 12 bases of the junction unmatched. The origin of this receptor is an adult in good health. The chain is built from TRBV10-3 and TRBJ2-1, with 9 bases matching TRBD2. The sequencing used peripheral blood, collected on day 0 of AZD1222 vaccination. The CDR3 loop reads CAINAHSGSFDNEQFF. CDR3 coding DNA: TGTGCCATCAATGCACATAGCGGGAGTTTCGACAATGAGCAGTTCTTC.